This T cell receptor (beta chain) derives from a study of blood T cell repertoires in COVID-19. Study information: COVID-19 samples from acute and convalescent phases originated in the United States, Italy and Spain. Sample material is recorded as cDNA or gDNA derived from T cells, B-cell-depleted T cells, or PBMCs.

J lost 1 base, V lost 4 bases, and 8 bases had no gene match. Germline V CDR1 and CDR2: SGHNT, YYREEE (reference sequence). This CDR3 is 17 amino acids long. Study processing details: Amplification of reference gene primers was used by the study to estimate nucleated cell counts. Clones were read by immunoSEQ multiplex PCR, and TCRdb kept only the in-frame ones, dropping some. The V and J calls and the clone size are those of that table, but D and trimming were determined from the DNA. Of 95,000 to 110,000 clones listed, over 80% are singletons. Sequenced: peripheral blood. The chain carries TRBV5-4 and TRBJ2-3; the match to TRBD2 covers 11 bases. This TCR was recovered from a man aged 45-60 years with acute or convalescent COVID-19. This chain's CDR3 is CASSRRPGLAGTDTQYF. In nucleotides, the CDR3 is TGTGCCAGCAGCCGCCGACCGGGACTAGCGGGCACAGATACGCAGTATTTT.